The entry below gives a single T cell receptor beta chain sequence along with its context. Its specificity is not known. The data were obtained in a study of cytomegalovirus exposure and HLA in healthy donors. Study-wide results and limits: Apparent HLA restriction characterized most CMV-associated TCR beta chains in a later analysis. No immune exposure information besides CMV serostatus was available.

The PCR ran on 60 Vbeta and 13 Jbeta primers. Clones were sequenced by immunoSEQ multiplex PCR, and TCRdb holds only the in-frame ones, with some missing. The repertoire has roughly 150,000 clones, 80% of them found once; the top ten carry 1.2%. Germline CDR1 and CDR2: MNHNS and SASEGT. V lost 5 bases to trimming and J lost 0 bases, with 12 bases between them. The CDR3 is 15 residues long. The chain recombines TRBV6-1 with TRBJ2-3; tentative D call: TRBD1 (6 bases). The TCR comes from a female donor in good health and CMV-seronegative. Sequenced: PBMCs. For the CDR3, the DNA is TGTGCCAGCAGTCAACAGGGTTTCAGCACAGATACGCAGTATTTT. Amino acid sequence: CASSQQGFSTDTQYF.